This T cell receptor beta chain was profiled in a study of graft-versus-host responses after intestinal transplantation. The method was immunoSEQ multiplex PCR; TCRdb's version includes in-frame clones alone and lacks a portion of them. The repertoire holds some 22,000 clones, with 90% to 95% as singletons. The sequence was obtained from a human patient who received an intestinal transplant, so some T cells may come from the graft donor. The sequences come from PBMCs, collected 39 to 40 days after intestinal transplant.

DNA of the CDR3: TGTGCCTGGAGTGGACAGAGACCCTACAATGAGCAGTTCTTC. Protein product: CAWSGQRPYNEQFF. The rearrangement links TRBV30 to TRBJ2-1; maybe TRBD1 (5 bases). Trimming removed 1 base at V and 2 bases at J, with 9 bases between. Germline V gene data show CDR1 as GTSNPN and CDR2 as SVGIG (reference sequence). This CDR3 has 14 amino acids.